This T cell receptor (beta chain) was identified during a study of blood T cell repertoires in COVID-19. Only in-frame clones appear in the TCRdb table, and some are missing; sequencing was by immunoSEQ multiplex PCR. The repertoire includes under 300,000 clones, over 80% of them detected once, and more than 1% sits in the top ten. Trimming shortened V by 4 bases and J by 4 bases, and 14 bases separated the two germline ends. Germline-derived CDR1 and CDR2 are SGHRS and YFSETQ. The CDR3 consists of 15 residues. This sequence was found in a human donor in a cohort exposed to, infected with or recovered from COVID-19 (not recorded which). The donor label of this sample is uncertain. This chain links TRBV5-1 with TRBJ2-2; D may be TRBD1 (6 bases). The sequenced sample was PBMCs or T cells enriched from blood (not recorded which). The DNA for the CDR3 is TGCGCCAGCAGCCGCTCTACAGGGTCCACCGGGGAGCTGTTTTTT. Its translation: CASSRSTGSTGELFF.